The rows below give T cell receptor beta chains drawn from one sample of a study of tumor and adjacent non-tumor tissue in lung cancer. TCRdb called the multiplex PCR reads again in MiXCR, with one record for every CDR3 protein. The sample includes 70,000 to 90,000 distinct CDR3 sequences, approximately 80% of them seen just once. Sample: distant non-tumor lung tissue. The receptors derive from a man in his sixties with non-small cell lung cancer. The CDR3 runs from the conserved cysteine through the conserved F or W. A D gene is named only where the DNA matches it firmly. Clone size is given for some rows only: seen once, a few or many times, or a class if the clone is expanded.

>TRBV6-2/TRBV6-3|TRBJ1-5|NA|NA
CASSYHRTGKQPQHF
TGTGCCAGTAGTTACCACCGAACCGGCAAACAGCCCCAGCATTTT
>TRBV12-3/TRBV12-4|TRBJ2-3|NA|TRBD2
CASSRTRTTDTQYF
TGTGCCAGCAGTCGGACTAGGACGACAGATACGCAGTATTTT
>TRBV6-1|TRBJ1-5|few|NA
CASSVTLYEPQHF
TGTGCCAGCAGTGTTACACTTTATGAGCCTCAACATTTT
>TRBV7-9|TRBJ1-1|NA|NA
CTSSQNMETEAFF
TGTACCAGCAGCCAAAATATGGAGACTGAAGCTTTCTTT
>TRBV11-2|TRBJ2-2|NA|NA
CASGEGGRSTGELIF
TGTGCCAGCGGCGAAGGTGGCCGAAGCACTGGGGAGCTGATTTTT
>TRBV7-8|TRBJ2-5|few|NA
CASSLRGRGETQYF
TGTGCCAGCAGCTTACGGGGCAGGGGAGAGACCCAGTACTTC
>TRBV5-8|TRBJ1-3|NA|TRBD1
CASSLGRQGGGNTIYF
TGTGCTAGCAGCTTGGGCCGACAGGGGGGTGGGAACACCATATATTTT
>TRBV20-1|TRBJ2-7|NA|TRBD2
CSAGKAGTAVQYF
TGCAGTGCTGGGAAAGCGGGAACGGCCGTGCAGTACTTC
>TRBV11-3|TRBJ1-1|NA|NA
CASNTQGRNSKAFF
TGTGCAAGCAACACACAGGGACGAAACAGTAAAGCTTTCTTT
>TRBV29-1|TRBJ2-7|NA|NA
CSVDLGSPGSASEQYF
TGCAGTGTTGACCTCGGGAGTCCCGGGAGTGCTTCCGAGCAGTACTTC
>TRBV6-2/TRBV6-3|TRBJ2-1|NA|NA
CAGTERTARKEQFF
TGTGCCGGCACAGAGCGGACAGCCCGTAAAGAGCAGTTCTTC
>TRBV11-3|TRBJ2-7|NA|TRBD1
CVSNYRTGPSYEHYF
TGTGTCAGCAACTATAGGACAGGCCCCTCCTACGAGCATTACTTC
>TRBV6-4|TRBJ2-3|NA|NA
CARSDGYTDTQYF
TGTGCCAGGAGTGACGGCTACACAGATACGCAGTATTTT
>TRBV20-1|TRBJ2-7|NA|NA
CSVSGRVSYEQYF
TGCAGTGTTAGTGGCAGGGTCTCATACGAGCAGTACTTC
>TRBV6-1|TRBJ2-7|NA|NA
CVSSEARIYHYEQYF
TGTGTCAGCAGTGAAGCGAGGATCTACCACTACGAGCAATACTTC
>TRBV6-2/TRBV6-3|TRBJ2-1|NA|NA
CASRRGGVTSYNEQFF
TGTGCCAGCAGGCGGGGCGGGGTGACGTCCTACAATGAGCAGTTCTTC
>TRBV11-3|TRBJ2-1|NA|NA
CASSLGVLREQFF
TGTGCTAGCAGCTTAGGTGTTCTTAGAGAGCAGTTCTTC
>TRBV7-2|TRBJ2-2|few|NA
CASSLLPYTGELFF
TGTGCCAGCAGCCTTCTTCCGTACACCGGGGAGCTGTTTTTT
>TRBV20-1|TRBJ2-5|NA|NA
CSAKGGVQETQYF
TGCAGTGCTAAGGGCGGGGTGCAAGAAACCCAGTACTTC
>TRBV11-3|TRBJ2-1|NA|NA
CASSLWFTGSYNEQFF
TGTGCCAGCAGCCTTTGGTTCACAGGCTCCTACAATGAGCAGTTCTTC
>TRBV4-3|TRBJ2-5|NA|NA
CASSQQKSTEETQYF
TGCGCCAGCAGCCAGCAGAAGTCTACCGAGGAGACCCAGTACTTC
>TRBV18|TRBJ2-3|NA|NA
CASSPEANRDTQYF
TGTGCCAGCTCACCGGAAGCGAATCGGGATACGCAGTATTTT
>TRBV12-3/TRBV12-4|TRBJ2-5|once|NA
CDSSNGWNTYGEPQYF
TGTGACAGCAGTAATGGTTGGAACACCTACGGAGAGCCCCAGTACTTC